This T cell receptor beta chain appears in the sequencing data of a study of blood T cell repertoires in COVID-19. Overall study context: There were acute and convalescent COVID-19 samples, and they came from the United States, Italy and Spain. T cells, B-cell-depleted T cells, or PBMCs supplied cDNA or gDNA.

Study members were between about 18 and 95 years old and lived in 25 or so US regions. Germline CDR1 reads LGHNA; CDR2 reads YSLEER. Losses at the gene ends were 3 bases for V and 3 bases for J; bases not matched to a gene: 8. This CDR3 has 15 residues. Authors' data handling: The authors estimated nucleated cell counts from reference gene primer amplification. Generated by immunoSEQ multiplex PCR, the TCRdb table keeps only in-frame clones and is missing some. That table is the source of V, J and clone size, and D and trimming were worked out from the DNA. The table shows 250,000 to 400,000 clones, with 85% occurring only once.

This rearrangement joins TRBV4-3 to TRBJ2-7, with 7 bases that match TRBD1. The sample was PBMCs or T cells enriched from blood (not recorded which). The receptor was derived from a woman aged 25 to 39 who had been exposed to COVID-19. The CDR3 here is CASSHAQTGDYEQYF. CDR3 DNA sequence: TGCGCCAGCAGCCATGCCCAAACAGGGGACTACGAGCAGTACTTC.